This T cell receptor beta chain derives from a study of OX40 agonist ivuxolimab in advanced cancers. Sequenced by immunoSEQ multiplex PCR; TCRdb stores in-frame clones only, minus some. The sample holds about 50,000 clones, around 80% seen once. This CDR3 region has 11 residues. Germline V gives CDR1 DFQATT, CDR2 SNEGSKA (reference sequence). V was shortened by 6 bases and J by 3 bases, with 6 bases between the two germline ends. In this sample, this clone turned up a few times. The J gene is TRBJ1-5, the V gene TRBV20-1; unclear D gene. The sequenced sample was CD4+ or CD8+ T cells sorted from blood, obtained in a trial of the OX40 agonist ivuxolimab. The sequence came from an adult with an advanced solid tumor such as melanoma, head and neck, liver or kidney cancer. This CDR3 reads CSARPNQPQHF. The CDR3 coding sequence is TGCAGTGCAAGACCCAATCAGCCCCAGCATTTT.